This T cell receptor (beta chain) derives from a study of a mutant IDH1 vaccine in newly diagnosed glioma. Overall study: The treated population exhibited a male proportion of roughly 60%, a female proportion of roughly 40%, and a mean age of about 39 years.

Study conclusions and caveats: Of the patients, around 93% had vaccine-induced immune responses. Pseudoprogression seemingly bore no relation to changes in top peripheral T cell clonotypes.

The protocol was immunoSEQ multiplex PCR, while the TCRdb copy is restricted to in-frame clones and leaves out a portion. The sample shows about 67,000 clones, about 83% of them seen only once. Specified time point: baseline, week 1 (first vaccination visit). Sample treatment: pre-vaccination baseline after standard-of-care therapy. CDR3 length: 12 amino acids. Germline CDR1 reads SGHDN; CDR2 reads FVKESK. A remark on this clone: Its matching antigen is unknown.

V usage is TRBV14 and J usage is TRBJ2-3; TRBD1 might be the D (5 bases). The specimen was peripheral blood mononuclear cells (PBMCs), collected from a glioma patient treated with radiotherapy, temozolomide or both. The clonotype originates from a woman aged 18 to 35 with glioma. Some clones in this sample may be carry-over from other donors' samples. This CDR3 reads CVSQGLSDTQYF. The CDR3 DNA sequence: TGTGTGAGCCAGGGTTTGTCAGATACGCAGTATTTT.